These 18 T cell receptor beta chains came from one sample sequenced in a study of T cells in Graves' hyperthyroidism and ophthalmopathy. Regions amplified from RNA transcripts were the TCR beta CDR3 regions. HTBI primers were the set used in a first-round RT-PCR of the TCR CDR3. TCRdb redid the calling of the multiplex PCR reads with MiXCR, one entry per CDR3 protein. The table has about 400,000 distinct CDR3 sequences, around 16% seen once. The sequenced sample was blood. The receptors shown here come from a woman aged 18-30 years with Graves' hyperthyroidism that later progressed to Graves' ophthalmopathy.

The V and J genes are TRBV18 and TRBJ2-7; D unresolved. The J call is doubtful: the DNA matches TRBJ2-1 better. The germline V gene has CDR1 KGHSH and CDR2 LQKENI. CDR3 length equals 14 residues. This chain's CDR3 is CASSSSGVSYEQFF. The CDR3 coding sequence is TGTGCCAGCTCATCGAGTGGAGTCTCCTACGAGCAGTTCTTC.

This clonotype was recorded at least ten times. V and J are TRBV7-9 and TRBJ2-3; D remains unclear. V lost 1 base and J lost 1, with 9 bases in between. This CDR3 contains 15 residues. The germline V gene has CDR1 SEHNR and CDR2 FQNEAQ (reference sequence). The DNA for the CDR3 is TGTGCCAGCAGCTTAGATGGGTTCCGCACAGATACGCAGTATTTT. Residues: CASSLDGFRTDTQYF.

This clonotype was counted only a few times. CDR3 in amino acids: CAWGTSGSLFTYTGELFF. The CDR3 nucleotides are TGTGCCTGGGGGACTAGCGGGAGTTTGTTTACTTACACCGGGGAGCTGTTTTTT. The chain carries TRBV30 and TRBJ2-2; 14 positions match TRBD2. The CDR3 loop spans 18 amino acids. The germline V gene encodes CDR1 GTSNPN and CDR2 SVGIG (reference sequence). The V gene end was trimmed by 5 bases and the J gene end by 3 bases; junction bases not matched to a gene: 11.

Only a few counts were recorded for this clonotype. The chain couples TRBV11-2 to TRBJ2-7; 8 nucleotides line up with TRBD2. Trimming cost V 7 bases and J 0 bases; bases outside gene matches: 8. The CDR3 is 15 residues long. Germline V gene data show CDR1 as SGHAT and CDR2 as FQNNGV. The CDR3 nucleotides read TGTGCCAGCACCACGGACACTAGCGGCTCCTACGAGCAGTACTTC. This gives the protein CASTTDTSGSYEQYF.

This clonotype was seen ten or more times. V gene TRBV11-1 combines with J gene TRBJ1-1; no reliable D call. The germline CDR1 and CDR2 sequences are SGHAT and FQDESV (reference sequence). This CDR3 is built from 15 residues. Trimming cost V 0 bases and J 1 base, with 9 bases left between them. This CDR3 is CASSLAAGPNTEAFF. The DNA of the CDR3 is TGTGCCAGCAGCTTAGCAGCCGGGCCGAACACTGAAGCTTTCTTT.

A few counts support this clonotype. The chain uses TRBV7-6 and TRBJ2-7; the match to TRBD1 covers 8 bases. The CDR3 is 14 residues long. The ends lost 1 base at V and 6 bases at J; junction bases unmatched: 5. The germline V gene encodes CDR1 SGHVS and CDR2 FNYEAQ. CDR3 bases: TGTGCCAGCAGCTTAGAGGCCAGGGGGCGCGAGCAGTACTTC. This gives the protein CASSLEARGREQYF.

Notes on this clonotype: This may be a read error: a much more frequent sequence differs by one nucleotide. V and J are TRBV6-1 and TRBJ2-6; D may be TRBD2 (6 bases). V dropped 10 bases and J dropped 0 bases, with 16 bases sitting between them. The CDR3 runs to 16 residues. Germline lookup yields CDR1 MNHNS and CDR2 SASEGT. The CDR3 DNA reads TGTGCCATGTCCGGGACTCCCGACTCTGGGGCCAACGTCCTGACTTTC. It yields the protein CAMSGTPDSGANVLTF.

This clonotype has only one observation. This could be a read error, since a much larger clone is one nucleotide away. The chain employs TRBV9 and TRBJ2-7; 9 bases align to TRBD1. The CDR3 runs 15 residues. The germline CDR1 and CDR2 sequences are SGDLS and YYNGEE. CDR3 sequence (DNA): TGTGCCAGCAGCGTAGGGGGACAGGGCATTTACGAGAAGTACTTC. Protein sequence: CASSVGGQGIYEKYF.

This clonotype was counted ten times or more. This chain links TRBV2 with TRBJ2-2; D possibly matches TRBD1 or TRBD2 (6 bases each). V lost 7 bases, J lost 6 bases, and 15 bases lay in between. Germline CDR1 SNHLY, CDR2 FYNNEI. This CDR3 has 14 residues. CDR3 protein: CASTEGDLAGELFF. The DNA of the CDR3 is TGTGCCAGCACTGAGGGGGACTTGGCCGGGGAGCTGTTTTTT.

This clonotype was recorded a few times. The chain joins TRBV6-1 to TRBJ1-1; the D is unclear. This CDR3 contains 11 residues. Trimming took off 10 bases at V and 8 bases at J, with 14 bases between the two ends. Germline V gives CDR1 MNHNS, CDR2 SASEGT. The CDR3 sequence: CATYGEGEAFF. In nucleotides, the CDR3 is TGTGCCACCTACGGGGAGGGCGAAGCTTTCTTT.

This clonotype was recorded at least ten times. The chain couples TRBV28 to TRBJ1-2, with D tentatively TRBD1 (5 bases). V dropped 5 bases and J dropped 0 bases, with 13 bases sitting between them. Per germline, CDR1 MDHEN and CDR2 SYDVKM. This CDR3 has 15 residues. The CDR3 sequence is CASSPNSGANYGYTF. CDR3 DNA sequence: TGTGCCAGCAGTCCCAACTCGGGGGCTAACTATGGCTACACCTTC.

This clonotype appeared a few times. The genes are TRBV6-1 and TRBJ1-5; 7 bases fit TRBD1. V shed 5 bases and J 1 base; nucleotides not matched to a gene: 8. CDR1 and CDR2 (germline): MNHNS, SASEGT. The CDR3 is 16 amino acids. The CDR3 region has the DNA TGTGCCAGCAGTCGACAGGGAGGTGGGAGCAATCAGCCCCAGCATTTT. Encoded protein: CASSRQGGGSNQPQHF.

In regard to this clonotype: At one boundary the junction diverges from the germline segment, which might be a read error. The chain uses TRBV7-7 and TRBJ2-1, with 8 bases lining up with TRBD2. The CDR3 covers 15 residues. Germline CDR1 is SSHAT and CDR2 is FNYEAQ (reference sequence). CDR3 amino acids: CASSLSGGLYNEQFF. CDR3 coding DNA: TGTGCTAGCAGCTTAAGCGGGGGCCTCTACAATGAGCAGTTCTTC.

This sequence joins TRBV28 and TRBJ1-5; tentatively, D is TRBD1 (5 bases). The CDR3 has 16 residues. Germline values: CDR1 MDHEN, CDR2 SYDVKM. V lost 3 bases and J lost 0, with 12 bases in between. CDR3 DNA: TGTGCCAGCAGTTTTGACGCCGGGGGTAGCAATCAGCCCCAGCATTTT. Translation: CASSFDAGGSNQPQHF.

This clonotype was detected many times. This chain connects TRBV6-1 to TRBJ2-1, with 14 bases that match TRBD2. Germline CDR1 MNHNS, CDR2 SASEGT. Germline trimming cut 2 bases from V and 4 bases from J; bases unmatched to any gene: 7. There are 18 residues in the CDR3. This chain's CDR3 is CASSERGTSGSHYNEQFF. The DNA for the CDR3 is TGTGCCAGCAGTGAAAGGGGGACTAGCGGGAGTCATTACAATGAGCAGTTCTTC.

This clonotype was seen only a few times. This sequence joins TRBV6-2 or TRBV6-3 and TRBJ1-1; 8 bases are shared with TRBD1. This CDR3 region has 15 residues. CDR1 and CDR2 from the germline V gene are MNHEY and SVGEGT. V shed 4 bases, J shed 4 bases, and the junction held 8 bases outside the gene matches. CDR3 sequence: CASSFYPDRATEAFF. CDR3 coding DNA: TGTGCCAGCAGTTTCTACCCGGACAGGGCCACTGAAGCTTTCTTT.

This clonotype was counted many times. The chain combines TRBV20-1 with TRBJ2-7; D not certain. Germline CDR1 and CDR2: DFQATT and SNEGSKA (reference sequence). The CDR3 extends over 12 amino acids. V was clipped by 3 bases and J by 0 bases, with 6 bases between them. This CDR3 is CSARANSYEQYF. CDR3 nucleotide sequence: TGCAGTGCTAGGGCAAACTCCTACGAGCAGTACTTC.

This clonotype was observed many times. The rearrangement links TRBV28 to TRBJ1-2; TRBD1 is a possible D gene (6 bases). CDR3 length: 14 residues. Between the trimmed V and J ends, which lost 5 bases and 4 bases, there was a span of 14 bases. Per germline, CDR1 MDHEN and CDR2 SYDVKM. CDR3 bases: TGTGCCAGCAGTCAAGGACAGAGAGGCTATGGCTACACCTTC. It specifies CASSQGQRGYGYTF.